This entry describes one T cell receptor (beta chain). Its matching antigen is unknown. The data were taken from a study of shared clonotypes between healthy human individuals. On the study more broadly: CD4 naive cells filled three plates per donor, CD4 memory three, CD8 naive two and CD8 memory one.

The assay was immunoSEQ multiplex PCR, and TCRdb's table has in-frame clones only and misses some. The sample has about 670,000 clones, around 72% seen once. Study findings and constraints: In general, naive subsets displayed greater estimated richness than memory subsets did.

This receptor was taken from a woman aged 25 to 39 in good health. The sequenced material came from memory CD4+ T cells sorted from blood. The subset: CD45RA-negative fraction.

CDR3 sequence: CASIRGTYNEQFF. DNA of the CDR3: TGTGCCAGCATTAGAGGGACCTACAATGAGCAGTTCTTC. This rearrangement joins TRBV7-9 to TRBJ2-1; TRBD2 might be the D (5 bases). This CDR3 is 13 amino acids long. From germline, CDR1 is SEHNR and CDR2 FQNEAQ (reference sequence). The V gene lost 7 bases and the J gene lost 2 bases, with 9 bases spanning the gap.